The rows below give T cell receptor beta chains drawn from one sample of a study of radiotherapy plus CTLA-4 blockade in lung cancer. Sequencing was performed with immunoSEQ multiplex PCR; in TCRdb, only in-frame clones are kept and a portion is missing. This sample has approximately 98,000 clones, with about 81% found just once. The sequencing used peripheral blood, collected from a patient treated with radiotherapy plus ipilimumab. These receptor sequences come from a human donor with non-small cell lung cancer who had a partial response to radiotherapy plus ipilimumab. CDR3s include the opening cysteine and the closing phenylalanine or tryptophan. The D gene is left open where the match is weak. Where a row states a size, it is once, few, many or the class of an expanded clone; other rows omit it.

j_call,d_call,clone_size,v_call,cdr3_aa,cdr3_nt
TRBJ2-3,-,-,TRBV5-8,CASSPGGLSTDTQYF,TGTGCCAGCAGCCCCGGGGGTCTTAGCACAGATACGCAGTATTTT
TRBJ2-3,TRBD2,-,TRBV2,CASSVLADTDTQYF,TGTGCCAGCAGTGTCCTAGCGGACACAGATACGCAGTATTTT
TRBJ1-2,TRBD1,once,TRBV28,CASRDRAKIGTF,TGTGCCAGCAGGGACAGGGCTAAAATCGGGACCTTC
TRBJ2-5,-,once,TRBV2,CASGGSHEETQYF,TGTGCCAGCGGGGGGAGCCATGAAGAGACCCAGTACTTC
TRBJ1-1,TRBD1,-,TRBV28,CASSGDRGRTEAFF,TGTGCCAGCAGTGGGGACAGGGGGCGAACTGAAGCTTTCTTT
TRBJ2-5,TRBD2,once,TRBV28,CASSLTSGGAETQYF,TGTGCCAGCAGCTTAACTAGCGGCGGGGCAGAGACCCAGTACTTC
TRBJ2-2,-,-,TRBV9,CASSVARENTGELFF,TGTGCCAGCAGCGTAGCCAGGGAGAACACCGGGGAGCTGTTTTTT
TRBJ1-1,-,few,TRBV7-3,CASSLRGGGTEAFF,TGTGCCAGCAGCTTAAGGGGCGGCGGCACTGAAGCTTTCTTT
TRBJ2-2,TRBD2,-,TRBV7-3,CASSLGSGPTNTGELFF,TGTGCCAGCAGCTTAGGTAGCGGGCCAACGAACACCGGGGAGCTGTTTTTT
TRBJ2-7,TRBD1,-,TRBV5-1,CASSLVTGGPYEQYF,TGCGCCAGCAGCTTGGTGACAGGGGGACCCTACGAGCAGTACTTC
TRBJ2-7,TRBD2,-,TRBV5-4,CASSSTSGTSVYEQYF,TGTGCCAGCAGCTCCACCTCCGGGACTAGCGTGTACGAGCAGTACTTC
TRBJ2-1,TRBD1,-,TRBV18,CASSRDRGSDEQFF,TGTGCCAGCTCGAGGGACAGGGGGTCGGATGAGCAGTTCTTC
TRBJ1-2,TRBD1,-,TRBV7-2,CASSLRTGGPYGYTF,TGTGCCAGCAGCTTGCGGACAGGGGGACCATATGGCTACACCTTC
TRBJ2-3,-,-,TRBV5-1,CASSSQPSSTDTQYF,TGCGCCAGCAGCTCACAGCCTTCTAGCACAGATACGCAGTATTTT
TRBJ2-7,-,-,TRBV19,CASSRHHEETYEQYF,TGTGCCAGTAGTCGACACCATGAAGAAACCTACGAGCAGTACTTC
TRBJ2-5,TRBD2,-,TRBV28,CASSLAGGPQETQYF,TGTGCCAGCAGTCTAGCGGGAGGGCCCCAAGAGACCCAGTACTTC
TRBJ1-1,TRBD1,-,TRBV10-2,CATWDRAPTEAFF,TGCGCCACCTGGGACAGGGCCCCCACTGAAGCTTTCTTT
TRBJ2-7,TRBD1,-,TRBV6-5,CASSYSGQGNEQYF,TGTGCCAGCAGTTACTCGGGACAGGGGAACGAGCAGTACTTC
TRBJ2-3,TRBD2,-,TRBV2,CASSGTSGSTDTQYF,TGTGCCAGCAGCGGGACTAGCGGGAGCACAGATACGCAGTATTTT
TRBJ1-1,TRBD1,-,TRBV19,CASSILQGREAFF,TGTGCCAGTAGTATATTACAGGGGCGTGAAGCTTTCTTT
TRBJ1-5,TRBD1,-,TRBV28,CASSYRRQGGQPQHF,TGTGCCAGCAGTTATCGGCGACAGGGGGGTCAGCCCCAGCATTTT
TRBJ2-1,-,few,TRBV4-1,CASSKRAYNEQFF,TGCGCCAGCAGTAAGCGGGCCTACAATGAGCAGTTCTTC
TRBJ2-7,-,once,TRBV7-3,CASSLTGGRQLYEQYF,TGTGCCAGCAGCTTAACGGGTGGGCGTCAACTCTACGAGCAGTACTTC
TRBJ1-5,-,-,TRBV27,CASSLRARGSNQPQHF,TGTGCCAGCAGTTTAAGGGCACGGGGTAGCAATCAGCCCCAGCATTTT
TRBJ2-5,TRBD2,-,TRBV28,CASSGTSGGQETQYF,TGTGCCAGCAGTGGGACTAGCGGGGGCCAAGAGACCCAGTACTTC
TRBJ1-1,-,-,TRBV7-9,CASSFYPEAFF,TGTGCCAGCAGCTTTTATCCTGAAGCTTTCTTT
TRBJ1-5,TRBD1,-,TRBV18,CASSPGTGSDQPQHF,TGTGCCAGCTCACCCGGGACAGGGTCGGATCAGCCCCAGCATTTT
TRBJ2-5,TRBD2,few,TRBV5-6,CASSLAGRETQYF,TGTGCCAGCAGCTTAGCGGGGAGGGAGACCCAGTACTTC
TRBJ1-3,-,-,TRBV2,CASRTGTVSGNTIYF,TGTGCCAGCAGGACGGGGACTGTCTCTGGAAACACCATATATTTT
TRBJ2-1,TRBD2,few,TRBV7-3,CASSFATSGINEQFF,TGTGCCAGCAGCTTTGCGACTAGCGGGATAAATGAGCAGTTCTTC
TRBJ2-3,-,-,TRBV27,CASSLTGYRTDTQYF,TGTGCCAGCAGTTTAACAGGCTATCGCACAGATACGCAGTATTTT
TRBJ1-5,-,-,TRBV7-2,CASSLAGQGSQPQHF,TGTGCCAGCAGCTTAGCGGGCCAGGGAAGTCAGCCCCAGCATTTT
TRBJ1-4,-,-,TRBV7-9,CASSSSVNEKLFF,TGTGCCAGCAGCTCTTCAGTTAATGAAAAACTGTTTTTT
TRBJ2-5,TRBD2,few,TRBV4-1,CASSPSGRAMETQYF,TGCGCCAGCAGCCCCAGCGGGAGGGCCATGGAGACCCAGTACTTC
TRBJ1-2,-,-,TRBV7-8,CASSPQGRDDWGWSRSIYGYTF,TGTGCCAGCAGCCCCCAAGGGAGGGACGACTGGGGATGGAGTCGATCTATATATGGCTACACCTTC
TRBJ2-2,TRBD1,-,TRBV29-1,CSVGRGPDSTGELFF,TGCAGCGTTGGAAGGGGGCCTGATTCCACCGGGGAGCTGTTTTTT
TRBJ1-3,-,once,TRBV6-5,CASSYSVGSGNTIYF,TGTGCCAGCAGTTACAGCGTGGGTTCTGGAAACACCATATATTTT
TRBJ2-3,TRBD2,-,TRBV19,CASSTPGGGARTDTQYF,TGTGCCAGTAGTACCCCCGGGGGAGGGGCCCGCACAGATACGCAGTATTTT
TRBJ2-7,-,-,TRBV9,CASSVLPGSSYEQYF,TGTGCCAGCAGCGTCCTCCCCGGTAGCTCCTACGAGCAGTACTTC
TRBJ2-2,-,-,TRBV19,CASSMAGTPGQQNTGELFF,TGTGCCAGTAGTATGGCGGGGACTCCGGGACAGCAGAACACCGGGGAGCTGTTTTTT
TRBJ1-2,-,-,TRBV27,CASSSYRDGYTF,TGTGCCAGCAGCTCATACAGGGATGGCTACACCTTC
TRBJ2-5,-,-,TRBV6-6,CASSSGSLGETQYF,TGTGCCAGCAGTTCAGGGTCGTTAGGGGAGACCCAGTACTTC
TRBJ1-4,-,-,TRBV13,CASSLSILRGAGKLFF,TGTGCCAGCAGCTTAAGTATCCTGAGGGGAGCGGGAAAACTGTTTTTT
TRBJ2-3,TRBD2,-,TRBV7-6,CASSPGLAGGGGGTDTQYF,TGTGCCAGCAGCCCTGGACTAGCGGGAGGGGGTGGGGGCACAGATACGCAGTATTTT
TRBJ2-4,TRBD2,-,TRBV27,CASTTTSGRNGGAKNIQYF,TGTGCCAGCACCACTACTAGCGGGAGGAATGGGGGGGCCAAAAACATTCAGTACTTC
TRBJ2-3,-,-,TRBV28,CASRGGLSTDTQYF,TGTGCCAGCAGGGGGGGACTTTCCACAGATACGCAGTATTTT
TRBJ2-1,-,-,TRBV7-8,CASSQGTTQSSEQFF,TGTGCCAGCAGCCAGGGGACGACACAATCCAGTGAGCAGTTCTTC
TRBJ2-1,TRBD2,-,TRBV9,CASSAGISTSGNSEQFF,TGTGCCAGCAGCGCCGGGATCTCGACTAGCGGGAATAGTGAGCAGTTCTTC
TRBJ2-1,TRBD2,-,TRBV19,CATHQASGSRNEQFF,TGTGCCACCCACCAGGCCAGCGGGAGTAGGAATGAGCAGTTCTTC
TRBJ1-2,TRBD1,-,TRBV5-1,CASSLEPGTAYYGYTF,TGCGCCAGCAGCTTGGAGCCCGGGACAGCCTACTATGGCTACACCTTC
TRBJ2-2,-,-,TRBV5-1,CASSSGLPGELFF,TGCGCCAGCAGCTCGGGACTCCCCGGGGAGCTGTTTTTT
TRBJ2-3,TRBD1,once,TRBV15,CATSGQGPPDTQYF,TGTGCCACCAGCGGACAGGGGCCCCCAGATACGCAGTATTTT
TRBJ2-3,-,-,TRBV4-2,CASSQDWGGTDTQYF,TGTGCCAGCAGCCAAGATTGGGGGGGCACAGATACGCAGTATTTT